This TCR beta chain was found in a study of cytomegalovirus exposure and HLA in healthy donors. Study in general: Clustering assigned 81% of the roughly 420 genotyped donors to the Caucasian-associated ancestry cluster.

V shed 2 bases and J shed 9 bases, with 13 bases lying between them. From germline, CDR1 is MNHEY and CDR2 SVGAGI. This CDR3 spans 13 amino acids. Of note for this clone: The antigen is unknown.

Findings and caveats of the study: The classifier reportedly diagnosed cytomegalovirus status with high sensitivity and specificity. Some TCR beta chains (roughly 150 of them) were listed as cytomegalovirus-associated. Accurate predictions that matched the HLA-A and HLA-B alleles of most subjects were reportedly made from TCR beta sequences.

Researchers ran the PCR with 60 Vbeta and 13 Jbeta primers. Sequencing was performed with immunoSEQ multiplex PCR; in TCRdb, only in-frame clones are kept and a portion is missing. In the table there are about 160,000 clones, roughly four fifths of which are singletons. Sample: PBMCs. The chain carries TRBV6-5 and TRBJ1-1, with TRBD1 as a possible D gene (5 bases). This receptor was taken from a woman under 30 in good health and CMV-seronegative. The CDR3 spells CASSYGTGEKAFF. The CDR3, as DNA: TGTGCCAGCAGTTACGGGACGGGGGAGAAAGCTTTCTTT.